This T cell receptor (beta chain) emerged from a study of T-cell reconstitution after alpha-beta-depleted transplantation in children. Unique molecular identifiers were built into the TCRbeta library. TCRdb used MiXCR to reprocess the PCR reads, holding one entry per CDR3 protein. This table has around 380,000 distinct CDR3 sequences, approximately 10% appearing once. Trimming removed 0 bases from V and 3 bases from J, with 8 bases in between. The CDR3 is made up of 15 amino acids. The clonotype comes from a human donor who donated a stem cell graft to a child with acute myeloid leukemia. This chain uses TRBV12-3 or TRBV12-4 with TRBJ1-4, with a tentative D call TRBD1 (5 bases). The source material was PBMCs from the stem cell graft donor, sampled from the stem cell graft. CDR3 region: CASSLAQEANEKLFF. For the CDR3, the DNA is TGTGCCAGCAGTTTAGCACAGGAGGCTAATGAAAAACTGTTTTTT.